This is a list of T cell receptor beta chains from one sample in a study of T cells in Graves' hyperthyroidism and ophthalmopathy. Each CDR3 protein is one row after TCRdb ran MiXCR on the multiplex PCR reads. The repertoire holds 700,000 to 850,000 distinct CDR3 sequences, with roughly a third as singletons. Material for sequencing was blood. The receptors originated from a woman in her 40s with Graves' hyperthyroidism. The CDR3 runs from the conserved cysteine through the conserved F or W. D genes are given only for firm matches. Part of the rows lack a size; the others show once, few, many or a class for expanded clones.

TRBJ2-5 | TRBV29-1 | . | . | TGCAGCGTTGAAGACCAAGAGACCCAGTACTTC | CSVEDQETQYF
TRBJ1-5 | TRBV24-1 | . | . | TGTGCCACCAGTCGCACCAGTCCTACGCAGGGACAGCCCCAGCATTTT | CATSRTSPTQGQPQHF
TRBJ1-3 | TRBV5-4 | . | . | TGTGCCAGCAGCTTGTTGGGGGGGACGAGTGGAAACACCATATATTTT | CASSLLGGTSGNTIYF
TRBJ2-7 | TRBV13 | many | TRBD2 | TGTGCCAGCAGCTTCGGTTGGCGGGGGAGAACCTACGAGCAGTACTTC | CASSFGWRGRTYEQYF
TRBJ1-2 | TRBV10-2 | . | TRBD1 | TGCGCCAGCGCTTGGACAGGAGACAACTATGGCTACACCTTC | CASAWTGDNYGYTF
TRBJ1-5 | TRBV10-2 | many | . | TGCGCCAGCAGTGACAGGGGTTATCAGCCCCAGCATTTT | CASSDRGYQPQHF
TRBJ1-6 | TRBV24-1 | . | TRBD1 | TGTGCCACCAGTGAGACAACACCAGGACAGGGGTCTTCACCCCTCCACTTT | CATSETTPGQGSSPLHF
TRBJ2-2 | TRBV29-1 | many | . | TGCAGCGTTGGACCCATTCGGGCAGGGCGCACCGGGGAGCTGTTTTTT | CSVGPIRAGRTGELFF
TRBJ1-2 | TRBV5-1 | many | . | TGTGCCAGCAGGGGATCAAACTATGGCTACACCTTC | CASRGSNYGYTF
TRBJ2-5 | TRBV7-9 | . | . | TGTGCCAGCAGCTTAGGTCCCATCCAAGAGACCCAGTACTTC | CASSLGPIQETQYF
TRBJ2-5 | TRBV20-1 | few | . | TGCAGTGCTAGAGAAGGTCTACAGACGCAAGAGACCCAGTACTTC | CSAREGLQTQETQYF
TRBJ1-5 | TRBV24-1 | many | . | TGTGCCACCAGTGATTTTTCAGGGGATAGCAATCAGCCCCAGCATTTT | CATSDFSGDSNQPQHF
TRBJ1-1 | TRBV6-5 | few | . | TGTGCCAGCGCACTCTTAGATATTCGAAACACTGAAGCTTTCTTT | CASALLDIRNTEAFF
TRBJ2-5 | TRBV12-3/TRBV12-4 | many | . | TGTGCCAGCAGCACTTCGGAAGTACAAGAGACCCAGTACTTC | CASSTSEVQETQYF
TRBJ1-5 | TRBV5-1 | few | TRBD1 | TGCGCCAGCAGCTCCGGGACAGGGGAGGATCAGCCCCAGCATTTT | CASSSGTGEDQPQHF
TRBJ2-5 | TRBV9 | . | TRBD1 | TGTGCCAGCAGCGCCTCCGGGACAGGCACAGAGACCCAGTACTTC | CASSASGTGTETQYF